What follows is one T cell receptor (beta chain) and its context. As yet, its antigen is unknown. This table comes from immunoSEQ multiplex PCR, and its TCRdb copy is limited to in-frame clones, with some not included. The sample has more than 140,000 clones; roughly 85% are singletons. Sample time point: baseline pretreatment blood. Indicated treatment: 15 Gy SBRT to primary tumor, nephrectomy 4 weeks later. After SBRT, blood was collected at 2 and 4 weeks, plus baseline. The patient's renal cell carcinoma had clear cell pathology. CDR3 size: 16 residues. Germline-derived CDR1 and CDR2 are MNHEY and SMNVEV (reference sequence). The V gene end was trimmed by 5 bases and the J gene end by 2 bases; junction bases not matched to a gene: 9. The data belong to a study of radiation and T cells in renal cell carcinoma. Study-wide background: Nephrectomy followed 15 Gy stereotactic body radiation by 4 weeks. Whole-study results and caveats: From baseline, blood top tumor clonotypes peaked at 2 weeks post-radiation.

The receptor was isolated from a woman aged 45-65 years with renal cell carcinoma. The gene calls are TRBV27 and TRBJ2-5, with 9 bases aligning to TRBD1. The specimen comprised blood, sampled from a patient whose treatment included radiotherapy and nephrectomy. In DNA form, the CDR3 reads TGTGCCAGCAGTCCGGGGACAGGGAGGATTCAAGAGACCCAGTACTTC. Residues: CASSPGTGRIQETQYF.